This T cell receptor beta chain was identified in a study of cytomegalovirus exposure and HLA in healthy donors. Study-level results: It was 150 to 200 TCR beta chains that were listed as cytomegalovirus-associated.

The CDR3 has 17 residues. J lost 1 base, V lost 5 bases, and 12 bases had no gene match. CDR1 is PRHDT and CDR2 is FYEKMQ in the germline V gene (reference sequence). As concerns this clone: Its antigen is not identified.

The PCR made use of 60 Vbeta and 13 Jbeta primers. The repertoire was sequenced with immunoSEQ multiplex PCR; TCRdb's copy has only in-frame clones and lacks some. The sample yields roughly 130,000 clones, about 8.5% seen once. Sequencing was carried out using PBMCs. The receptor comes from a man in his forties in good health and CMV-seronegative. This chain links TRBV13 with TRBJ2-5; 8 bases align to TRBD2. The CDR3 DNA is TGTGCCAGCAGCCGTAACCCCATAGCGGGGACCCAAGAGACCCAGTACTTC. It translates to CASSRNPIAGTQETQYF.